This is a list of T cell receptor beta chains from one sample in a study of T cells after yellow fever vaccination. TCRdb re-called the 5' RACE reads with MiXCR, one entry per CDR3 protein. The sample shows about 140,000 distinct CDR3 sequences, 7% to 9% of them seen only once. This sample comprised CD4+ T cells sorted from PBMCs, obtained 5 days after the yellow fever booster vaccination. The receptor set was obtained from a man under 40 who received the YFV17D yellow fever vaccine. Both conserved end residues are part of each CDR3. The D gene is left open where the match is weak. Where a row states a size, it is once, few, many or the class of an expanded clone; other rows omit it.

CDR3,DNA,size,V,J,D
CSATGGSYNSPLHF,TGCAGTGCTACAGGGGGTTCCTATAATTCACCCCTCCACTTT,many,TRBV20-1,TRBJ1-6,TRBD1
CAWTPKWDKNTGELFF,TGTGCCTGGACCCCAAAGTGGGACAAGAACACCGGGGAGCTGTTTTTT,many,TRBV30,TRBJ2-2,-
CASSYEGQGSEKLFF,TGTGCCAGCAGTTACGAGGGGCAGGGTTCTGAAAAACTGTTTTTT,-,TRBV6-5,TRBJ1-4,-
CASSLAWLNEQFF,TGTGCCAGCAGCTTAGCCTGGCTCAATGAGCAGTTCTTC,few,TRBV7-2,TRBJ2-1,-
CATILRVNNQPQHF,TGTGCCACCATTCTACGTGTCAACAATCAGCCCCAGCATTTT,many,TRBV28,TRBJ1-5,-
CASSPRRGSGSPNYGYTF,TGTGCCAGCAGCCCTCGTAGGGGTTCGGGCAGCCCTAACTATGGCTACACCTTC,many,TRBV7-2,TRBJ1-2,-
CASSLRSAGYEQYF,TGCGCCAGCAGCCTTAGGAGCGCGGGCTACGAGCAGTACTTC,-,TRBV4-3,TRBJ2-7,-
CASSRGFSYNEQFF,TGCGCCAGCAGCCGGGGTTTCTCCTACAATGAGCAGTTCTTC,many,TRBV4-1,TRBJ2-1,-
CASSPSDRGGQETQYF,TGCGCCAGCAGCCCCTCGGACAGGGGGGGGCAAGAGACCCAGTACTTC,-,TRBV5-1,TRBJ2-5,TRBD1
CARGGGSSDNEQFF,TGTGCCAGGGGAGGGGGCTCAAGTGACAATGAGCAGTTCTTC,many,TRBV7-9,TRBJ2-1,-
CCASPLAGLSSTDTQYF,TGCTGTGCTAGTCCCCTAGCGGGACTATCTAGCACAGATACGCAGTATTTT,-,TRBV20-1,TRBJ2-3,TRBD2
CSARDARYNEQFF,TGCAGTGCTAGAGATGCCAGGTACAATGAGCAGTTCTTC,many,TRBV20-1,TRBJ2-1,-
CASSLEGTSGRATQYF,TGTGCCAGCAGCTTAGAAGGGACTAGCGGGAGGGCTACGCAGTATTTT,many,TRBV7-2,TRBJ2-3,TRBD2
CASRPLAGVAANTGELFF,TGTGCCAGCAGACCTTTAGCGGGAGTAGCGGCGAACACCGGGGAGCTGTTTTTT,-,TRBV27,TRBJ2-2,TRBD2
CASSFRGRETQYF,TGCGCCAGCAGCTTCAGGGGGAGAGAGACCCAGTACTTC,many,TRBV5-1,TRBJ2-5,TRBD1
CASSLDRGAIREQYF,TGTGCCAGCTCACTCGACAGGGGCGCAATCCGCGAGCAGTACTTC,many,TRBV18,TRBJ2-7,TRBD1
CASSQESLSTQYF,TGTGCCAGCAGCCAGGAATCCCTATCTACGCAGTATTTT,-,TRBV3-1,TRBJ2-3,-
CASSYRGVRDSTVSEQFF,TGTGCCAGCAGTTACAGAGGCGTCCGGGATTCAACGGTTTCTGAGCAGTTCTTC,many,TRBV6-5,TRBJ2-1,-
CASSLAGGVSQYF,TGTGCCAGCAGCTTAGCCGGCGGGGTCTCCCAGTACTTC,many,TRBV7-6,TRBJ2-4,-
CSGEPGGAYNEQFF,TGCAGTGGGGAACCGGGAGGGGCGTACAATGAGCAGTTCTTC,many,TRBV20-1,TRBJ2-1,TRBD2
CASSFTGQETQYF,TGCGCCAGCAGCTTTACCGGACAAGAGACCCAGTACTTC,many,TRBV5-1,TRBJ2-5,-
CASSQGTTRKTQYF,TGTGCCAGCAGCCAGGGGACTACAAGAAAGACCCAGTACTTC,many,TRBV4-2,TRBJ2-5,TRBD2
CSVGVISGGGEQFF,TGCAGCGTTGGCGTCATTAGCGGGGGAGGTGAGCAGTTCTTC,many,TRBV29-1,TRBJ2-1,TRBD2
CASTTGLRAMGANVLTF,TGTGCCAGCACTACGGGTCTTCGGGCTATGGGGGCCAACGTCCTGACTTTC,many,TRBV6-2/TRBV6-3,TRBJ2-6,-
CSASQRVSEQFF,TGCAGTGCTAGTCAGCGGGTTAGTGAGCAGTTCTTC,many,TRBV20-1,TRBJ2-1,-
CASSLTTGELFF,TGTGCCAGCAGCTTGACCACCGGGGAGCTGTTTTTT,many,TRBV5-6,TRBJ2-2,-
CASSSPAGGPRDTQYF,TGTGCCAGCAGCTCTCCAGCGGGAGGGCCCAGAGATACGCAGTATTTT,-,TRBV7-2,TRBJ2-3,TRBD2
CSVGPGQGLSEQYF,TGCAGCGTTGGACCGGGACAGGGACTATCCGAGCAGTACTTC,many,TRBV29-1,TRBJ2-7,TRBD1
CASSLGFRETQYF,TGTGCCAGCAGCTTAGGGTTTAGGGAGACCCAGTACTTC,many,TRBV7-8,TRBJ2-5,-
CASCQQVPSTETQYF,TGTGCCAGCTGCCAGCAGGTCCCTAGCACAGAGACGCAGTATTTT,-,TRBV3-1,TRBJ2-3,-
CASSLWQLLGDTQYF,TGTGCCAGCAGCTTGTGGCAACTCCTCGGAGATACGCAGTATTTT,many,TRBV5-6,TRBJ2-3,-
CATSRTYRENSGANVLTF,TGTGCCACCAGCAGGACATACAGGGAGAACTCCGGGGCCAACGTCCTGACTTTC,many,TRBV15,TRBJ2-6,-
CSARPDASYEQYF,TGCAGTGCTAGACCGGACGCCTCCTACGAGCAGTACTTC,many,TRBV20-1,TRBJ2-7,-
CASSLRLAAQPMSSYNEQFF,TGTGCCAGCAGTCTCCGACTAGCGGCGCAACCAATGAGCTCCTACAATGAGCAGTTCTTC,many,TRBV6-4,TRBJ2-1,TRBD2
CSAPRDLARADTQYF,TGCAGTGCCCCAAGGGACCTAGCTAGAGCAGATACGCAGTATTTT,many,TRBV20-1,TRBJ2-3,-
CASSLARTGKETQYF,TGCGCCAGCAGCTTGGCCCGGACAGGGAAAGAGACCCAGTACTTC,many,TRBV5-1,TRBJ2-5,TRBD1
CASSSLPGDFTNYGYTF,TGTGCCAGCAGTTCCCTACCGGGGGACTTTACTAACTATGGCTACACCTTC,-,TRBV6-5,TRBJ1-2,-
CASSPTANTGELFF,TGTGCCAGCTCACCAACAGCGAACACCGGGGAGCTGTTTTTT,many,TRBV18,TRBJ2-2,-
CASSQQAAQYF,TGTGCCAGCAGCCAACAGGCGGCCCAGTACTTC,few,TRBV3-1,TRBJ2-5,-
CASRTPGTGGVEQYF,TGTGCCAGCAGGACTCCCGGGACAGGGGGCGTCGAGCAGTACTTC,many,TRBV7-8,TRBJ2-7,TRBD1
CASSWGRTSSYEQYF,TGTGCCAGCAGCTGGGGGCGGACGAGCTCCTACGAGCAGTACTTC,-,TRBV5-4,TRBJ2-7,-
CASTDWNSYEQYF,TGTGCCAGTACCGATTGGAACTCCTACGAGCAGTACTTC,few,TRBV19,TRBJ2-7,-
CASSMGQGGNEQFF,TGTGCCAGCAGCATGGGACAGGGGGGAAATGAGCAGTTCTTC,many,TRBV7-6,TRBJ2-1,TRBD1
CSATFGAGGDSYEQYF,TGCAGTGCTACCTTTGGAGCGGGAGGGGACTCCTACGAGCAGTACTTC,-,TRBV20-1,TRBJ2-7,TRBD2
CASSPRTSGRNEQFF,TGTGCCAGCAGCCCCCGGACTAGCGGTAGGAATGAGCAGTTCTTC,many,TRBV4-2,TRBJ2-1,TRBD2
CASSSPRGPIPNYEQYF,TGTGCCAGCAGCTCCCCCCGGGGTCCCATCCCCAACTACGAGCAGTACTTC,many,TRBV7-9,TRBJ2-7,-